One sample yielded the 32 T cell receptor beta chains listed below, sequenced in a study of Graves' ophthalmopathy and Graves' hyperthyroidism. TCR beta CDR3 amplification used RNA transcripts. Second-round multiplex PCR came after a first-round RT-PCR that employed HTBI primers. TCRdb called the multiplex PCR reads again in MiXCR, with one record for every CDR3 protein. Of almost 750,000 distinct CDR3 sequences detected, around 40% appear once; the ten largest clones hold about 40%. Sequenced: peripheral blood. The receptors stem from an adult man with Graves' ophthalmopathy.

The DNA for the CDR3 is TGTGCCACCAGCAGCCTGGACAGGGCAAACTATGGCTACACCTTC. It codes for CATSSLDRANYGYTF. The chain uses TRBV15 and TRBJ1-2, with 8 bases lining up with TRBD1. The CDR3 is 15 residues long. The germline gives CDR1 LNHNV, CDR2 YYDKDF (reference sequence). The J segment lost 2 bases and the V segment lost 3 bases, leaving 5 bases of the junction unmatched.

J is TRBJ2-2 and V is TRBV2; D is possibly TRBD2 (6 bases). CDR1 is SNHLY, CDR2 FYNNEI, per germline. The CDR3 extends over 16 amino acids. The germline V and J ends were trimmed by 7 bases and 7 bases, with 22 bases remaining between them. Here the CDR3 DNA reads TGTGCCAGCAATTGGTCGTTGGAGGGGCGAGGCGGGGAGCTGTTTTTT. Its protein is CASNWSLEGRGGELFF.

The chain carries TRBV25-1 and TRBJ2-7, with 8 bases matching TRBD1. The J call is uncertain, as TRBJ2-1 better fits the DNA end. The germline V gene has CDR1 MGHDK and CDR2 SYGVNS. There are 15 residues in the CDR3. The chain's CDR3 is CASSDSGQGGNEQFF. The CDR3 DNA is TGTGCCAGCAGTGACAGTGGACAGGGAGGCAATGAGCAGTTCTTC.

This clonotype was detected many times. The chain is built from TRBV19 and TRBJ2-2; D is uncertain. The germline V gene encodes CDR1 LNHDA and CDR2 SQIVND (reference sequence). This CDR3 is built from 15 residues. V lost 5 bases to trimming and J lost 2 bases, with 12 bases between them. The CDR3, as DNA: TGTGCCAGTAGTGTGCAGCTCCTTAACACCGGGGAGCTGTTTTTT. Translation: CASSVQLLNTGELFF.

The chain couples TRBV10-3 to TRBJ1-2; 8 bases fit TRBD1. Germline CDR1 is ENHRY and CDR2 is SYGVKD. CDR3 size: 13 residues. V lost 8 bases, J lost 8 bases, and 10 bases stayed unmatched. In nucleotides, the CDR3 is TGTGCCATCTTTAGCCCCGGACAGGGAGGCTACACCTTC. Protein sequence: CAIFSPGQGGYTF.

As regards this clonotype: A read error may produce the germline difference seen at one junction end. The CDR3 loop is CASSIRENYGYTF. In nucleotides, the CDR3 is TGTGCCAGCAGTATCAGAGAGAACTATGGCTACACCTTC. This sequence joins TRBV10-3 and TRBJ1-2; D gene unclear. Germline loops: CDR1 ENHRY, CDR2 SYGVKD. The CDR3 spans 13 residues.

This clonotype showed up just a few times. The V gene is TRBV9, the J gene TRBJ1-4; 9 nucleotides match TRBD1. The CDR3 sequence is 18 residues long. Germline V gives CDR1 SGDLS, CDR2 YYNGEE. V lost 4 bases and J lost 0; bases outside the gene matches: 10. CDR3 in amino acids: CASSRPGQGRSTNEKLFF. CDR3 nucleotides: TGTGCCAGCAGCAGACCGGGACAGGGACGATCAACTAATGAAAAACTGTTTTTT. Supplemented by reference TRBV9 and TRBJ1-4, the full variable domain reads DSGVTQTPKHLITATGQRVTLRCSPRSGDLSVYWYQQSLDQGLQFLIQYYNGEERAKGNILERFSAQQFPDLHSELNLSSLELGDSALYFCASSRPGQGRSTNEKLFFGSGTQLSVL.

This clonotype was observed a handful of times. The V and J genes are TRBV20-1 and TRBJ2-7; D perhaps matches TRBD1 (6 bases). Germline V gene lookup returns CDR1 DFQATT and CDR2 SNEGSKA (reference sequence). The CDR3 runs 15 residues. V lost 3 bases, J lost 4 bases, and 19 bases lay in between. The chain's CDR3 is CSASSRGLHLYEQYF. CDR3 DNA: TGCAGTGCTAGCTCCAGGGGCCTACATCTTTACGAGCAGTACTTC.

Concerning this clonotype: A junction boundary mismatches the germline segment, possibly from a read error. This rearrangement joins TRBV7-7 to TRBJ2-5; TRBD1 agrees at 11 bases. CDR3 length: 14 residues. CDR1 and CDR2 from the germline V gene are SSHAT and FNYEAQ (reference sequence). DNA for the CDR3: TGTGCTAGCAGTTCCGGGACAGGGGGGAAGACCCAGTACTTC. Residues: CASSSGTGGKTQYF.

This chain joins TRBV15 and TRBJ1-2; D is unresolved. Germline V CDR1 and CDR2: LNHNV, YYDKDF (reference sequence). The V gene lost 0 bases and the J gene lost 8 bases, with 13 bases spanning the gap. The CDR3 is made up of 14 amino acids. The chain's CDR3 is CATSRDQAVGGYTF. Here the CDR3 DNA reads TGTGCCACCAGCAGAGATCAGGCGGTCGGCGGCTACACCTTC.

The CDR3 DNA sequence: TGCAGTGCTAGAAACAGGGGAAGTGGCTACACCTTC. Translation: CSARNRGSGYTF. V is TRBV20-1 and J is TRBJ1-2, with 7 positions matching TRBD1. The V and J ends lost 2 bases and 7 bases, in that order; junction bases with no gene match: 4. This CDR3 region has 12 residues. Germline lookup yields CDR1 DFQATT and CDR2 SNEGSKA (reference sequence).

This clonotype occurred a few times. V and J are TRBV10-3 and TRBJ2-5; 7 bases map to TRBD1. V dropped 10 bases and J dropped 0; count of bases not matched to a gene: 14. Germline CDR1 is ENHRY and CDR2 is SYGVKD. The CDR3 spans 16 residues. This CDR3 is CASLPGQTLYQETQYF. For the CDR3, the DNA is TGTGCCAGCTTACCGGGACAGACATTGTACCAAGAGACCCAGTACTTC.

This clonotype occurred many times. The chain uses TRBV15 and TRBJ1-1, with 9 bases fitting TRBD1. Germline V gene sequence: CDR1 LNHNV, CDR2 YYDKDF (reference sequence). The trim removed 5 bases at V and 3 bases at J, leaving 7 bases unmatched. The CDR3 is 15 amino acids. This chain's CDR3 is CATSATQGAHTEAFF. The CDR3 DNA follows: TGTGCCACCAGCGCGACACAGGGGGCCCACACTGAAGCTTTCTTT.

This clonotype was seen repeatedly, ten times or more. CDR3: CASSPKLGETEAFF. The CDR3 region has the DNA TGTGCCAGCAGCCCCAAGCTGGGAGAGACTGAAGCTTTCTTT. The chain carries TRBV7-9 and TRBJ1-1; no reliable D call. Germline V gene sequence: CDR1 SEHNR, CDR2 FQNEAQ (reference sequence). This CDR3 is built from 14 residues. The V and J ends lost 5 bases and 5 bases respectively, with 15 bases between them.

This clonotype came up many times. The chain combines TRBV7-9 with TRBJ1-1; tentatively, D is TRBD1 (6 bases). Germline-derived CDR1 and CDR2 are SEHNR and FQNEAQ (reference sequence). V lost 3 bases to trimming and J lost 2 bases, with 10 bases between them. The CDR3 has 14 residues. The CDR3 DNA reads as TGTGCCAGCAGCTTGATCAGGGGCAACACTGAAGCTTTCTTT. Protein product: CASSLIRGNTEAFF. Together with reference TRBV7-9 and TRBJ1-1, the CDR3 gives the full variable domain: DTGVSQNPRHKITKRGQNVTFRCDPISEHNRLYWYRQTLGQGPEFLTYFQNEAQLEKSRLLSDRFSAERPKGSFSTLEIQRTEQGDSAMYLCASSLIRGNTEAFFGQGTRLTVV.

The rearrangement uses TRBV7-9 and TRBJ2-5; a weak D match, TRBD2 (6 bases). The tail of the sequence fits TRBJ2-1 better, so the J call may be wrong. There are 11 residues in the CDR3. Looked up from germline, CDR1 is SEHNR and CDR2 is FQNEAQ (reference sequence). CDR3 region: CASSAGPEQFF. As DNA, the CDR3 is TGTGCCAGCAGCGCGGGACCGGAGCAGTTCTTC.

This clonotype was detected many times. The chain employs TRBV20-1 and TRBJ2-5; the match to TRBD2 covers 11 bases. The germline V gene has CDR1 DFQATT and CDR2 SNEGSKA (reference sequence). Losses at the gene ends were 2 bases for V and 7 bases for J; bases not matched to a gene: 3. CDR3 length equals 13 residues. For the CDR3, the DNA is TGCAGTGCTAGACTAGCGGGAGGTGGGACCCAGTACTTC. The encoded protein is CSARLAGGGTQYF.

The rearrangement joins TRBV29-1 to TRBJ2-7; D remains unclear. CDR1 is SQVTM, CDR2 ANQGSEA, per germline. This CDR3 comprises 14 residues. V lost 7 bases and J 4 bases, leaving 20 bases between the germline ends. In DNA form, the CDR3 reads TGCAGCGCCGTCGACCGTCCAAGCCGATACGAGCAGTACTTC. It yields the protein CSAVDRPSRYEQYF.

This clonotype appeared a single time. The chain links TRBV6-1 to TRBJ2-7; no definite D call. V was pared by 2 bases and J by 4 bases, with 9 bases between. There are 13 residues in the CDR3. The V gene's germline CDR1 is MNHNS and CDR2 SASEGT. This CDR3 is CASSELLAYEQYF. CDR3 bases: TGTGCCAGCAGTGAATTACTGGCGTACGAGCAGTACTTC.

This clonotype was recorded a few times. The V gene is TRBV6-5, the J gene TRBJ1-1; D ambiguous. The CDR3 spans 14 residues. The germline gives CDR1 MNHEY, CDR2 SVGAGI. The V end lost 6 bases, the J end lost 0 bases, and 11 bases lay between the germline ends. The CDR3 sequence: CASRVPTLNTEAFF. The CDR3 DNA reads TGTGCCAGCAGGGTCCCCACATTGAACACTGAAGCTTTCTTT.

This clonotype was counted ten times or more. The chain carries TRBV7-2 and TRBJ2-5; 14 nucleotides line up with TRBD2. CDR1 is SGHTA and CDR2 is FQGNSA in the germline V gene. Trimming took 0 bases from V and 5 from J; bases not matched to a gene: 2. The length of the CDR3 is 16 residues. CDR3 sequence (DNA): TGTGCCAGCAGCTTAGCCGGGACTAGCGGGAGTGAGACCCAGTACTTC. As protein: CASSLAGTSGSETQYF.

The chain uses TRBV2 and TRBJ1-1; possibly TRBD1 for D (6 bases). Trimming removed 5 bases at V and 0 bases at J, with 19 bases between. Germline loops: CDR1 SNHLY, CDR2 FYNNEI. This CDR3 has 17 residues. As DNA, the CDR3 is TGTGCCAGCAGTCGTCGACAACAGGGCGGGGTGAACACTGAAGCTTTCTTT. Its translation is CASSRRQQGGVNTEAFF.

This clonotype was recorded only once. The V and J genes are TRBV29-1 and TRBJ1-1; no definite D call. This CDR3 is built from 13 residues. V dropped 5 bases and J dropped 1 base, with 11 bases sitting between them. From germline, CDR1 is SQVTM and CDR2 ANQGSEA. In DNA form, the CDR3 reads TGCAGCGTTTGGCGGGCATCGAACACTGAAGCTTTCTTT. It yields the protein CSVWRASNTEAFF.

The sample holds many counts of this clonotype. The chain carries TRBV7-9 and TRBJ2-7, with 7 bases aligning to TRBD2. This CDR3 contains 15 residues. Germline V lookup: CDR1 SEHNR, CDR2 FQNEAQ (reference sequence). The J segment lost 2 bases and the V segment lost 2 bases, leaving 6 bases of the junction unmatched. CDR3 protein: CASSLWGGNTYEQYF. The DNA of the CDR3 is TGTGCCAGCAGCTTATGGGGAGGGAACACCTACGAGCAGTACTTC.

This clonotype was counted between two and nine times. CDR3 nucleotide sequence: TGTGCCAGCAGTGGGCAGTCAACAGGTGAAGCTTTCTTT. Its translation: CASSGQSTGEAFF. The J gene is TRBJ1-1, the V gene TRBV25-1, with a weak D call TRBD1 (5 bases). The V gene's germline CDR1 is MGHDK and CDR2 SYGVNS. V was clipped by 4 bases and J by 7 bases, with 13 bases between them. CDR3 size: 13 residues.

V usage is TRBV15 and J usage is TRBJ1-2, with D uncertain. The CDR3 loop spans 16 amino acids. Trimming cost V 0 bases and J 4 bases, with 15 bases left between them. The germline V gene encodes CDR1 LNHNV and CDR2 YYDKDF (reference sequence). The CDR3 DNA reads TGTGCCACCAGCAGAGATCCTAGCGGGAGTGCCTATGGCTACACCTTC. Protein product: CATSRDPSGSAYGYTF.

The chain recombines TRBV19 with TRBJ1-1; no clear D. Trimming took off 3 bases at V and 1 base at J, with 9 bases between the two ends. The CDR3 is 14 residues long. Germline V lookup: CDR1 LNHDA, CDR2 SQIVND (reference sequence). As DNA, the CDR3 is TGTGCCAGTAGTATCGGGGTCCGGAACACTGAAGCTTTCTTT. Protein product: CASSIGVRNTEAFF.

The V and J genes are TRBV25-1 and TRBJ1-2; possibly TRBD1 for D (6 bases). The CDR3 has 13 amino acids. V lost 4 bases to trimming and J lost 7 bases, with 13 bases between them. Germline values: CDR1 MGHDK, CDR2 SYGVNS. Here the CDR3 reads CASSASQGTGYTF. The CDR3 nucleotides read TGTGCCAGCAGTGCTAGTCAGGGGACTGGCTACACCTTC.

The CDR3 DNA is TGTGCCAGCAGTACCCCCGGGACCCCCTCCTACGAGCAGTACTTC. Its protein is CASSTPGTPSYEQYF. V gene TRBV12-3 or TRBV12-4 combines with J gene TRBJ2-7, with D perhaps assigned TRBD1 or TRBD2 (5 bases each). The germline V and J ends were trimmed by 5 bases and 0 bases, with 14 bases remaining between them. This CDR3 contains 15 residues.

The CDR3: CASADRATNEKLFF. CDR3 bases: TGTGCCTCGGCCGACCGAGCAACTAATGAAAAACTGTTTTTT. The chain carries TRBV19 and TRBJ1-4; D gene unclear. The ends were cut back, 11 bases at V and 0 bases at J, with 13 bases in the middle. Germline V gives CDR1 LNHDA, CDR2 SQIVND (reference sequence). The CDR3 totals 14 residues.

The chain has TRBV19 and TRBJ1-1; no clear D gene. Trimming pared 6 bases from V and 4 bases from J, leaving 9 bases between. Germline V lookup: CDR1 LNHDA, CDR2 SQIVND (reference sequence). The CDR3 totals 12 residues. In DNA, the CDR3 is TGTGCCAGTAGGTCCAGGAGCACTGAAGCTTTCTTT. It yields the protein CASRSRSTEAFF.

The genes are TRBV4-1 and TRBJ1-2; D is unresolved. The germline CDR1 and CDR2 sequences are MGHRA and YSYEKL. The CDR3 contains 14 residues. The V and J ends lost 3 bases and 5 bases respectively, with 13 bases between them. CDR3 loop: CASSHRRRDYGYTF. The CDR3 DNA reads as TGCGCCAGCAGCCACAGGCGACGTGATTATGGCTACACCTTC.